This TCR beta chain was recovered during a study of T-cell reconstitution after alpha-beta-depleted transplantation in children. Whole-study findings and limits: Newly made T cells mostly supplied T-cell counts and diversity one year after transplant. At around two months after transplant, the alpha-beta T cells were reportedly derived from several hundred expanded clones that came from non-depleted graft cells. Elevated TCRbeta diversity at day 60 was traced, in some patients, to surviving recipient T cells and thymic progenitors.

The TCRbeta library incorporated unique molecular identifiers. From the PCR reads, TCRdb called clonotypes with MiXCR, one entry per CDR3 protein. The sample has 250,000 to 300,000 distinct CDR3 sequences, over 9% seen once. Comment on this clonotype: Its antigen is not identified.

This receptor was obtained from a boy younger than two with acute myeloid leukemia, due to receive a stem cell transplant. The specimen was PBMCs, collected before TCRalphabeta/CD19-depleted stem cell transplant.

CDR3: CASQSAGGKDTGELFF. In nucleotides, the CDR3 is TGCGCCAGTCAATCTGCTGGGGGAAAGGACACCGGGGAGCTGTTTTTT. The rearrangement joins TRBV23-1 to TRBJ2-2; D possibly matches TRBD1 or TRBD2 (5 bases each). TRBV23-1 is an ORF for which the function is uncertain. There are 16 residues in the CDR3. V lost 9 bases and J lost 3, with 20 bases in between.